These T cell receptor beta chains were read from a single sample in a study of OX40 agonist ivuxolimab in advanced cancers. The protocol was immunoSEQ multiplex PCR, while the TCRdb copy is restricted to in-frame clones and leaves out a portion. The sample has 15,000 to 20,000 clones; roughly 89% are singletons. The sequencing here drew on CD4+ or CD8+ T cells sorted from blood, taken in a trial of the OX40 agonist ivuxolimab. These receptor sequences come from an adult with an advanced solid tumor such as melanoma, head and neck, liver or kidney cancer. CDR3s include the opening cysteine and the closing phenylalanine or tryptophan. The order of the fields is V gene, CDR3 length, J gene, clone size, D gene, CDR3 protein, CDR3 DNA. The D gene is left open where the match is weak. The size of a clone is reported for some rows only, either as once, few or many, or as a class for expanded clones.

V gene: TRBV9
CDR3 length: 15
J gene: TRBJ2-3
clone size: .
D gene: TRBD1
CDR3 protein: CASSGRQGITDTQYF
CDR3 DNA: TGTGCCAGCAGCGGAAGACAGGGAATCACAGATACGCAGTATTTT

V gene: TRBV19
CDR3 length: 13
J gene: TRBJ1-4
clone size: .
D gene: .
CDR3 protein: CATGSFPNEKLFF
CDR3 DNA: TGTGCCACGGGGAGCTTCCCTAATGAAAAACTGTTTTTT

V gene: TRBV4-1
CDR3 length: 12
J gene: TRBJ2-2
clone size: .
D gene: .
CDR3 protein: CASSQWEGELFF
CDR3 DNA: TGCGCCAGCAGCCAATGGGAGGGGGAGCTGTTTTTT

V gene: TRBV9
CDR3 length: 13
J gene: TRBJ1-2
clone size: .
D gene: .
CDR3 protein: CASSSGEGYGYTF
CDR3 DNA: TGTGCCAGCTCCTCCGGGGAGGGCTATGGCTACACCTTC

V gene: TRBV5-6
CDR3 length: 13
J gene: TRBJ2-3
clone size: .
D gene: .
CDR3 protein: CASSVGVPDTQYF
CDR3 DNA: TGTGCCAGCAGCGTGGGGGTCCCAGATACGCAGTATTTT

V gene: TRBV5-6
CDR3 length: 15
J gene: TRBJ2-7
clone size: .
D gene: .
CDR3 protein: CASSLGAPRDYEQYF
CDR3 DNA: TGTGCCAGCAGCTTGGGAGCCCCGAGGGACTACGAGCAGTACTTC

V gene: TRBV7-9
CDR3 length: 15
J gene: TRBJ2-3
clone size: .
D gene: TRBD1
CDR3 protein: CASRDDRGRADTQYF
CDR3 DNA: TGTGCCAGCAGAGACGACAGGGGGCGGGCAGATACGCAGTATTTT

V gene: TRBV9
CDR3 length: 13
J gene: TRBJ2-7
clone size: .
D gene: .
CDR3 protein: CASSVDVSYEQYF
CDR3 DNA: TGTGCCAGCAGCGTAGACGTCTCCTACGAGCAGTACTTC

V gene: TRBV25-1
CDR3 length: 14
J gene: TRBJ2-7
clone size: .
D gene: TRBD1
CDR3 protein: CASSDWTGGNEQYF
CDR3 DNA: TGTGCCAGCAGTGATTGGACAGGGGGGAACGAGCAGTACTTC

V gene: TRBV6-5
CDR3 length: 12
J gene: TRBJ2-2
clone size: .
D gene: TRBD1
CDR3 protein: CASISGGGELFF
CDR3 DNA: TGTGCCAGCATTTCAGGGGGCGGGGAGCTGTTTTTT

V gene: TRBV5-1
CDR3 length: 16
J gene: TRBJ1-3
clone size: many
D gene: .
CDR3 protein: CASSFTGRAAGNTIYF
CDR3 DNA: TGCGCCAGCAGCTTTACTGGCAGGGCGGCTGGAAACACCATATATTTT

V gene: TRBV2
CDR3 length: 16
J gene: TRBJ1-3
clone size: .
D gene: .
CDR3 protein: CASSERQAATGNTIYF
CDR3 DNA: TGTGCCAGCAGTGAAAGACAGGCGGCGACTGGAAACACCATATATTTT

V gene: TRBV7-2
CDR3 length: 16
J gene: TRBJ1-1
clone size: .
D gene: TRBD1
CDR3 protein: CASSLGDTGVFTEAFF
CDR3 DNA: TGTGCCAGCAGCTTAGGGGACACAGGGGTGTTCACTGAAGCTTTCTTT

V gene: TRBV25-1
CDR3 length: 15
J gene: TRBJ2-2
clone size: .
D gene: .
CDR3 protein: CASSEVVGSTGELFF
CDR3 DNA: TGTGCCAGCAGTGAAGTGGTTGGGAGTACCGGGGAGCTGTTTTTT

V gene: TRBV5-1
CDR3 length: 15
J gene: TRBJ2-5
clone size: .
D gene: TRBD1
CDR3 protein: CASSLLGGYQETQYF
CDR3 DNA: TGCGCCAGCAGCTTGCTAGGGGGCTACCAAGAGACCCAGTACTTC

V gene: TRBV30
CDR3 length: 13
J gene: TRBJ1-2
clone size: .
D gene: .
CDR3 protein: CAWSVGPLYGYTF
CDR3 DNA: TGTGCCTGGAGTGTCGGGCCCTTATATGGCTACACCTTC